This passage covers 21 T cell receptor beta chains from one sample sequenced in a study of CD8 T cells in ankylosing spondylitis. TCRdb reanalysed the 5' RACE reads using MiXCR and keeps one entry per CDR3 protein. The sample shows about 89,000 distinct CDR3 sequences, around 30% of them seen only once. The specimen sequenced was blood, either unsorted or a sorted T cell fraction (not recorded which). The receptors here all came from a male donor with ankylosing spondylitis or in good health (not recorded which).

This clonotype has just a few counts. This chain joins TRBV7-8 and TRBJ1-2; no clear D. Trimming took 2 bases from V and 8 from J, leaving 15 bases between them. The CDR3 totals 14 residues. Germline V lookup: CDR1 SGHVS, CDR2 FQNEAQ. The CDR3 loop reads CASSLTAIGRGYTF. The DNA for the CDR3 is TGTGCCAGCAGCTTAACGGCAATCGGTAGGGGCTACACCTTC.

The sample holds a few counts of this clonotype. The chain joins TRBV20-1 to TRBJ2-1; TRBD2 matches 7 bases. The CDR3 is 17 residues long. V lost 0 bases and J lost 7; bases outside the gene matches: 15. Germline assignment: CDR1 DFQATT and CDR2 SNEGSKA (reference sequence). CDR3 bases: TGCAGTGCTAGAGATGACGCGGGAGATTGGGGATTTAATGAGCAGTTCTTC. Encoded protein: CSARDDAGDWGFNEQFF.

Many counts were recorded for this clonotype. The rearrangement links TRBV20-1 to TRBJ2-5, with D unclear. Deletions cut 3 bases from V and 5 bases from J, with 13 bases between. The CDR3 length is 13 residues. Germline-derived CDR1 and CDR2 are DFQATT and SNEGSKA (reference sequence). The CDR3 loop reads CSASGVSRETQYF. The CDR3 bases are TGCAGTGCTAGTGGCGTTAGCCGGGAGACCCAGTACTTC.

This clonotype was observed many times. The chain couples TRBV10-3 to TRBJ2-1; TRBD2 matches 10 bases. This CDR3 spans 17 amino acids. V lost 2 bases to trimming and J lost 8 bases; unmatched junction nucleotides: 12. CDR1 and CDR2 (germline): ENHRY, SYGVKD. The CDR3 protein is CAISEPPQREGAYEQFF. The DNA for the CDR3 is TGTGCCATCAGTGAGCCCCCCCAGCGGGAGGGCGCGTATGAGCAGTTCTTC.

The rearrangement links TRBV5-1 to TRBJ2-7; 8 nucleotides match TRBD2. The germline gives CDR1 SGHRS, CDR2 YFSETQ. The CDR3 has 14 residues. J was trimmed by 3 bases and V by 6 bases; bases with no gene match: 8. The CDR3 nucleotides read TGCGCCAGCAAGCCGAGCGGGAGTAGCTACGAGCAGTACTTC. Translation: CASKPSGSSYEQYF. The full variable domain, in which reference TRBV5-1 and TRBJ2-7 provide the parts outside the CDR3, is KAGVTQTPRYLIKTRGQQVTLSCSPISGHRSVSWYQQTPGQGLQFLFEYFSETQRNKGNFPGRFSGRQFSNSRSEMNVSTLELGDSALYLCASKPSGSSYEQYFGPGTRLTVT.

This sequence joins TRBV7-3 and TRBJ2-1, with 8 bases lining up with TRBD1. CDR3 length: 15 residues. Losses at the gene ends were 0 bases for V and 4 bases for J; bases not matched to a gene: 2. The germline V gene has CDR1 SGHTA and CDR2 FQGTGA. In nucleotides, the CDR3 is TGTGCCAGCAGCTTAACCGGGACAGGTTACAATGAGCAGTTCTTC. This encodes CASSLTGTGYNEQFF.

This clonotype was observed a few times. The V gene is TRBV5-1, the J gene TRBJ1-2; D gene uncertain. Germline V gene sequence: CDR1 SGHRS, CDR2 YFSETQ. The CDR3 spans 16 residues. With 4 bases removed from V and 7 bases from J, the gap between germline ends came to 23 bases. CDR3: CASSPLQSSGFGGYTF. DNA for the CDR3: TGCGCCAGCAGCCCCCTTCAATCATCGGGGTTTGGTGGCTACACCTTC.

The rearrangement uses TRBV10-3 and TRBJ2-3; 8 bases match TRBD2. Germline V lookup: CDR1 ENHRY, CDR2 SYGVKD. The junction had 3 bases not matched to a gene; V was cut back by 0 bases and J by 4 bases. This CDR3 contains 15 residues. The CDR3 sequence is CAISESSGGADTQYF. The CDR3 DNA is TGTGCCATCAGTGAGTCGAGCGGGGGTGCAGATACGCAGTATTTT.

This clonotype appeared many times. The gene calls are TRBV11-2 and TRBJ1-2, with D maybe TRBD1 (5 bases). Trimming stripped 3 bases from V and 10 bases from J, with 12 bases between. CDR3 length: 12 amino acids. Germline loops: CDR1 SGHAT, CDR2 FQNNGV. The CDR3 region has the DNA TGTGCCAGCAGCTTGGGGGGAGGGGTCTACACCTTC. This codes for CASSLGGGVYTF.

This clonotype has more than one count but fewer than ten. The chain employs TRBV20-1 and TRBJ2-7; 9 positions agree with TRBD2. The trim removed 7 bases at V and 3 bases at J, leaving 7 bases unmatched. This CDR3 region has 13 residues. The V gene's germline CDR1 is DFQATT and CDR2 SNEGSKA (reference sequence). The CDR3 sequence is CSGRTSVLYEQYF. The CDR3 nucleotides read TGCAGTGGTAGGACTAGCGTACTCTACGAGCAGTACTTC.

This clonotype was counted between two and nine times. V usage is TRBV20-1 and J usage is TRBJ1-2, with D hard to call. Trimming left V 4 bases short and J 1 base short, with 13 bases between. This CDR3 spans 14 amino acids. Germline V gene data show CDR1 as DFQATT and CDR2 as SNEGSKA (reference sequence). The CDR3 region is CSAIGPQNNYGYTF. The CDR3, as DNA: TGCAGTGCTATAGGCCCTCAGAATAACTATGGCTACACCTTC.

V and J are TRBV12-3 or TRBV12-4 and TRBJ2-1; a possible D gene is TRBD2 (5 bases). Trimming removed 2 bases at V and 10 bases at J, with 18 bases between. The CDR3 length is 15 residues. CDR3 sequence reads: CASSLLASPTTEQFF. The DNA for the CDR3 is TGTGCCAGCAGTTTATTGGCTAGCCCAACAACGGAGCAGTTCTTC.

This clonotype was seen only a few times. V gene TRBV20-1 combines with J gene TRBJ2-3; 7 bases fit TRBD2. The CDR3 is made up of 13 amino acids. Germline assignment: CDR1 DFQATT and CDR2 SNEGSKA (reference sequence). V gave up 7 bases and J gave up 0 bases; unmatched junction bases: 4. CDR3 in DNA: TGCAGTGGGGGAGGGCGGAGCACAGATACGCAGTATTTT. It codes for CSGGGRSTDTQYF.

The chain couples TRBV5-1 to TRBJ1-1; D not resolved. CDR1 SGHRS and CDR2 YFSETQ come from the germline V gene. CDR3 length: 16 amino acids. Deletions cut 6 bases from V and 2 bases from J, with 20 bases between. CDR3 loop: CASTKEPGPGNTEAFF. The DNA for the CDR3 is TGCGCCAGCACTAAGGAACCGGGCCCAGGAAACACTGAAGCTTTCTTT.

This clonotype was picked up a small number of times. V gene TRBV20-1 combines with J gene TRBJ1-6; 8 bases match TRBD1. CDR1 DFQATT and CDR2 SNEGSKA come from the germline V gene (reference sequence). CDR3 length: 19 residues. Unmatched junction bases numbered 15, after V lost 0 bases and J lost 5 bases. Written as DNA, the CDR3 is TGCAGTGCTAGAGATCCTGGTAGTCACAGGGGGAAGAATAATTCACCCCTCCACTTT. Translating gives CSARDPGSHRGKNNSPLHF.

CDR3 amino acids: CAISSSGPGGDTQYF. In DNA form, the CDR3 reads TGTGCCATCAGTAGTAGCGGCCCAGGTGGGGATACGCAGTATTTT. The chain employs TRBV10-3 and TRBJ2-3, with D maybe TRBD2 (6 bases). The CDR3 runs 15 residues. V was cut by 5 bases and J by 6 bases, with 18 bases left in between. Germline V gene sequence: CDR1 ENHRY, CDR2 SYGVKD.

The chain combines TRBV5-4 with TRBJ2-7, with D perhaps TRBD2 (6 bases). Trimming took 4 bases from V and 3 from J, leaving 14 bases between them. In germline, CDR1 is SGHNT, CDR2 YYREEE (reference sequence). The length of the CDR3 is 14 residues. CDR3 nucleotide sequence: TGTGCCAGCAGCCCCAGCTGGGAGGTCTACGAGCAGTACTTC. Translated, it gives CASSPSWEVYEQYF.

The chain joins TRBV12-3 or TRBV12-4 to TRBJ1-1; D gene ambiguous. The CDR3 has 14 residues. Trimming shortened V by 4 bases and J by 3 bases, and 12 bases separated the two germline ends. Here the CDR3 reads CASSSTSLDTEAFF. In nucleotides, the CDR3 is TGTGCCAGCAGTTCCACGTCATTGGACACTGAAGCTTTCTTT.

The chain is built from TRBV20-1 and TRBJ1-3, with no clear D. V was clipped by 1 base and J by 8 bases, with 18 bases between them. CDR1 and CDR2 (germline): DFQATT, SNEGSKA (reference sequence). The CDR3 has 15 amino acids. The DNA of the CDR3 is TGCAGTGCTAGAGCCCCCCAGGCGGGCACGGACACCATATATTTT. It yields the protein CSARAPQAGTDTIYF.

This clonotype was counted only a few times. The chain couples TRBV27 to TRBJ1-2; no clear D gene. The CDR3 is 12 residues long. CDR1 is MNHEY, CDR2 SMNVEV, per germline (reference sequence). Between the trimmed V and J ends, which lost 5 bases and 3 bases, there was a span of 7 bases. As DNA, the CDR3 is TGTGCCAGCAGTCCCAACTACTATGGCTACACCTTC. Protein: CASSPNYYGYTF.

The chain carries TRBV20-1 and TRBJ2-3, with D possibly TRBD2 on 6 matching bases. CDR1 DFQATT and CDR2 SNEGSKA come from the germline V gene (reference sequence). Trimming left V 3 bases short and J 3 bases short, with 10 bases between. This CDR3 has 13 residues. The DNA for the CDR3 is TGCAGTGCTAGCAAAGGGAGGACAGATACGCAGTATTTT. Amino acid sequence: CSASKGRTDTQYF.